This is a list of T cell receptor beta chains from one sample in a study of blood T cell repertoires in COVID-19. This table comes from immunoSEQ multiplex PCR, and its TCRdb copy is limited to in-frame clones, with some not included. The table has about 100,000 clones, over 70% seen once; the top ten hold 15%. Material for sequencing was peripheral blood. These receptors came from a man aged 50 to 60 with acute or convalescent COVID-19. Both conserved end residues are part of each CDR3. The order of the fields is V gene, J gene, D gene, clone size, CDR3 protein, CDR3 DNA. The D gene is left open where the match is weak. Rows may omit the clone size; those that give it use once, few, many or a size class.

v_gene: TRBV2
j_gene: TRBJ2-5
d_gene: .
abundance: .
CDR3aa: CASSEKRKETQYF
CDR3nt: TGTGCCAGCAGTGAAAAGCGCAAGGAGACCCAGTACTTC

v_gene: TRBV30
j_gene: TRBJ2-1
d_gene: .
abundance: .
CDR3aa: CASSDADLNEQFF
CDR3nt: TGTGCCTCCTCTGACGCGGATCTCAATGAGCAGTTCTTC

v_gene: TRBV5-1
j_gene: TRBJ1-5
d_gene: TRBD1
abundance: .
CDR3aa: CASSLEGDRLQPQHF
CDR3nt: TGCGCCAGCAGCTTGGAAGGGGACAGGCTTCAGCCCCAGCATTTT

v_gene: TRBV20-1
j_gene: TRBJ2-4
d_gene: .
abundance: few
CDR3aa: CSASPGLGNIQYF
CDR3nt: TGCAGTGCTAGTCCAGGACTGGGGAACATTCAGTACTTC

v_gene: TRBV5-4
j_gene: TRBJ2-3
d_gene: TRBD2
abundance: .
CDR3aa: CASSKLADNRDTQYF
CDR3nt: TGTGCCAGCAGCAAACTAGCGGATAATCGAGATACGCAGTATTTT

v_gene: TRBV27
j_gene: TRBJ2-1
d_gene: .
abundance: .
CDR3aa: CASAGYSYNEQFF
CDR3nt: TGTGCCAGCGCGGGGTACTCCTACAATGAGCAGTTCTTC

v_gene: TRBV3-1/TRBV3-2
j_gene: TRBJ2-7
d_gene: TRBD1
abundance: .
CDR3aa: CASSQRVRTGRYEQYF
CDR3nt: TGTGCCAGCAGCCAGAGGGTTAGGACAGGGAGATACGAGCAGTACTTC

v_gene: TRBV24-1
j_gene: TRBJ2-2
d_gene: .
abundance: .
CDR3aa: CATSGPGQNTGELFF
CDR3nt: TGTGCCACCAGTGGCCCGGGACAGAACACCGGGGAGCTGTTTTTT

v_gene: TRBV6-5
j_gene: TRBJ2-7
d_gene: TRBD2
abundance: .
CDR3aa: CASSYYGLAGPYEQYF
CDR3nt: TGTGCCAGCAGTTACTACGGACTAGCGGGGCCCTACGAGCAGTACTTC

v_gene: TRBV6-5
j_gene: TRBJ2-7
d_gene: .
abundance: .
CDR3aa: CASSKIVEQYF
CDR3nt: TGTGCCAGCAGTAAGATAGTCGAGCAGTACTTC

v_gene: TRBV3-1/TRBV3-2
j_gene: TRBJ2-1
d_gene: .
abundance: .
CDR3aa: CASSQELTRYNEQFF
CDR3nt: TGTGCCAGCAGCCAAGAGCTGACTAGATACAATGAGCAGTTCTTC

v_gene: TRBV30
j_gene: TRBJ1-1
d_gene: .
abundance: once
CDR3aa: CAWNLYTEAFF
CDR3nt: TGTGCCTGGAATCTCTACACTGAAGCTTTCTTT

v_gene: TRBV7-2
j_gene: TRBJ1-5
d_gene: .
abundance: .
CDR3aa: CASSPPVGHNQPQHF
CDR3nt: TGTGCCAGCAGCCCGCCGGTGGGACACAATCAGCCCCAGCATTTT

v_gene: TRBV7-9
j_gene: TRBJ2-7
d_gene: .
abundance: .
CDR3aa: CASSLARLESHEQYF
CDR3nt: TGTGCCAGCAGCTTAGCGCGGCTAGAGTCCCACGAGCAGTACTTC

v_gene: TRBV28
j_gene: TRBJ1-4
d_gene: TRBD1
abundance: once
CDR3aa: CASTLDRAVEKLFF
CDR3nt: TGTGCCAGCACCCTGGACAGGGCGGTGGAAAAACTGTTTTTT

v_gene: TRBV30
j_gene: TRBJ1-6
d_gene: .
abundance: .
CDR3aa: CAWSVAFNSPLHF
CDR3nt: TGTGCCTGGAGTGTAGCATTTAATTCACCCCTCCACTTT

v_gene: TRBV3-1/TRBV3-2
j_gene: TRBJ2-3
d_gene: TRBD2
abundance: .
CDR3aa: CASSPGTSGGFRDTQYF
CDR3nt: TGTGCCAGCAGCCCTGGGACTAGCGGGGGGTTCCGCGATACGCAGTATTTT

v_gene: TRBV12-3/TRBV12-4
j_gene: TRBJ1-5
d_gene: .
abundance: .
CDR3aa: CASSLDQGQPQHF
CDR3nt: TGTGCCAGCAGTTTAGATCAGGGTCAGCCCCAGCATTTT

v_gene: TRBV6-5
j_gene: TRBJ2-2
d_gene: TRBD2
abundance: .
CDR3aa: CASRLAGVGGELFF
CDR3nt: TGTGCCAGCAGATTAGCGGGAGTAGGCGGGGAGCTGTTTTTT

v_gene: TRBV2
j_gene: TRBJ1-1
d_gene: .
abundance: once
CDR3aa: CASTWARNTEAFF
CDR3nt: TGTGCCAGCACCTGGGCACGGAACACTGAAGCTTTCTTT

v_gene: TRBV3-1/TRBV3-2
j_gene: TRBJ2-2
d_gene: TRBD2
abundance: once
CDR3aa: CASSRRTSGRTGEPFF
CDR3nt: TGTGCCAGCAGCCGAAGGACTAGCGGGCGAACCGGGGAGCCGTTTTTT

v_gene: TRBV29-1
j_gene: TRBJ2-7
d_gene: TRBD1
abundance: .
CDR3aa: CSARQGPAYEQYF
CDR3nt: TGCAGCGCCCGACAGGGGCCCGCCTACGAGCAGTACTTC

v_gene: TRBV5-1
j_gene: TRBJ2-2
d_gene: .
abundance: once
CDR3aa: CASSPGGRGGGELFF
CDR3nt: TGCGCCAGCAGCCCAGGGGGGAGAGGTGGCGGGGAGCTGTTTTTT

v_gene: TRBV10-3
j_gene: TRBJ2-7
d_gene: TRBD2
abundance: .
CDR3aa: CAIQRDLSYEQYF
CDR3nt: TGTGCCATTCAGCGGGACTTGTCCTACGAGCAGTACTTC

v_gene: TRBV4-1
j_gene: TRBJ1-3
d_gene: TRBD1
abundance: .
CDR3aa: CASSQDKGTGERNTIYF
CDR3nt: TGCGCCAGCAGCCAAGATAAGGGGACAGGGGAGAGAAACACCATATATTTT

v_gene: TRBV2
j_gene: TRBJ2-7
d_gene: TRBD2
abundance: .
CDR3aa: CASRLLAASSYEQYF
CDR3nt: TGTGCCAGCAGGCTCCTAGCGGCCAGCTCCTACGAGCAGTACTTC

v_gene: TRBV3-1/TRBV3-2
j_gene: TRBJ1-1
d_gene: .
abundance: .
CDR3aa: CASSQGPGTAAFF
CDR3nt: TGTGCCAGCAGCCAAGGACCCGGGACTGCAGCTTTCTTT

v_gene: TRBV28
j_gene: TRBJ2-1
d_gene: TRBD2
abundance: .
CDR3aa: CASSSYLLAGGYNEQFF
CDR3nt: TGTGCCAGCAGTTCCTATCTACTAGCGGGAGGCTACAATGAGCAGTTCTTC

v_gene: TRBV5-1
j_gene: TRBJ2-3
d_gene: TRBD1
abundance: .
CDR3aa: CASSVNQQGATQYF
CDR3nt: TGCGCCAGCAGCGTAAACCAACAGGGGGCTACGCAGTATTTT

v_gene: TRBV7-8
j_gene: TRBJ2-2
d_gene: TRBD2
abundance: once
CDR3aa: CASSPRLAGVTGELFF
CDR3nt: TGTGCCAGCAGCCCTAGACTAGCGGGAGTTACCGGGGAGCTGTTTTTT

v_gene: TRBV5-1
j_gene: TRBJ2-3
d_gene: TRBD2
abundance: .
CDR3aa: CASTQLAGDWLDTQYF
CDR3nt: TGCGCCAGCACCCAACTAGCGGGAGACTGGTTGGATACGCAGTATTTT

v_gene: TRBV11-2
j_gene: TRBJ2-1
d_gene: TRBD2
abundance: .
CDR3aa: CASSLPTSGKTYNEQFF
CDR3nt: TGTGCCAGCAGCTTACCGACTAGCGGGAAGACCTACAATGAGCAGTTCTTC

v_gene: TRBV5-1
j_gene: TRBJ1-3
d_gene: .
abundance: .
CDR3aa: CASSLGQPLSGNTIYF
CDR3nt: TGCGCCAGCAGCTTGGGACAGCCACTCTCTGGAAACACCATATATTTT

v_gene: TRBV12-5
j_gene: TRBJ1-3
d_gene: .
abundance: .
CDR3aa: CASGFSGDPEHTIYF
CDR3nt: TGTGCTAGTGGTTTCTCCGGGGATCCGGAGCACACCATATATTTT

v_gene: TRBV5-5
j_gene: TRBJ1-4
d_gene: .
abundance: .
CDR3aa: CASSLVLSGDEKLFF
CDR3nt: TGTGCCAGCAGCTTGGTGTTGTCAGGGGATGAAAAACTGTTTTTT

v_gene: TRBV6-2/TRBV6-3
j_gene: TRBJ1-1
d_gene: TRBD1
abundance: few
CDR3aa: CASSYLTGSTFF
CDR3nt: TGTGCCAGCAGTTACCTGACAGGGAGTACTTTCTTT

v_gene: TRBV4-1
j_gene: TRBJ1-4
d_gene: .
abundance: once
CDR3aa: CASSQEALANEKLFF
CDR3nt: TGCGCCAGCAGCCAAGAAGCGTTAGCTAATGAAAAACTGTTTTTT

v_gene: TRBV19
j_gene: TRBJ1-5
d_gene: .
abundance: .
CDR3aa: CASKTSDNQPQHF
CDR3nt: TGTGCCAGTAAGACATCCGACAATCAGCCCCAGCATTTT

v_gene: TRBV5-5
j_gene: TRBJ2-1
d_gene: .
abundance: .
CDR3aa: CASSFRLVGYNEQFF
CDR3nt: TGTGCCAGCAGCTTTCGGCTAGTCGGTTACAATGAGCAGTTCTTC

v_gene: TRBV28
j_gene: TRBJ1-1
d_gene: TRBD1
abundance: .
CDR3aa: CASGTGPTEAFF
CDR3nt: TGTGCCTCCGGGACAGGTCCCACTGAAGCTTTCTTT

v_gene: TRBV19
j_gene: TRBJ1-6
d_gene: TRBD1
abundance: .
CDR3aa: CASSLKGASYNSPLHF
CDR3nt: TGTGCCAGTAGTTTAAAGGGGGCCTCCTATAATTCACCCCTCCACTTT

v_gene: TRBV12-3/TRBV12-4
j_gene: TRBJ2-2
d_gene: .
abundance: .
CDR3aa: CASSSNGELFF
CDR3nt: TGTGCCAGCAGTTCCAACGGGGAGCTGTTTTTT

v_gene: TRBV21-1
j_gene: TRBJ2-5
d_gene: .
abundance: .
CDR3aa: CASSKRTREETQYF
CDR3nt: TGTGCCAGCAGCAAGAGGACAAGGGAAGAGACCCAGTACTTC

v_gene: TRBV6-5
j_gene: TRBJ1-1
d_gene: TRBD1
abundance: .
CDR3aa: CASSYTGGVQAFF
CDR3nt: TGTGCCAGCAGTTACACAGGGGGCGTCCAGGCTTTCTTT

v_gene: TRBV5-1
j_gene: TRBJ1-1
d_gene: .
abundance: .
CDR3aa: CASSKPTGRMNTEAFF
CDR3nt: TGCGCCAGCAGCAAACCTACAGGGCGGATGAACACTGAAGCTTTCTTT

v_gene: TRBV3-1/TRBV3-2
j_gene: TRBJ1-1
d_gene: .
abundance: once
CDR3aa: CASSQDTGSTEAFF
CDR3nt: TGTGCCAGCAGCCAAGATACAGGGAGCACTGAAGCTTTCTTT

v_gene: TRBV24-1
j_gene: TRBJ2-3
d_gene: TRBD1
abundance: .
CDR3aa: CATSDADRGPGTQYF
CDR3nt: TGTGCCACCAGTGATGCAGACAGGGGTCCGGGTACGCAGTATTTT

v_gene: TRBV28
j_gene: TRBJ1-6
d_gene: TRBD1
abundance: .
CDR3aa: CASSPGQGSSYNSPLHF
CDR3nt: TGTGCCAGCAGCCCCGGACAGGGTAGTTCCTATAATTCACCCCTCCACTTT

v_gene: TRBV19
j_gene: TRBJ2-7
d_gene: TRBD2
abundance: .
CDR3aa: CASSKTSGGIYEQYF
CDR3nt: TGTGCCAGTAGTAAGACTAGCGGAGGCATCTACGAGCAGTACTTC

v_gene: TRBV11-2
j_gene: TRBJ2-2
d_gene: TRBD2
abundance: .
CDR3aa: CASSLIAGNTGELFF
CDR3nt: TGTGCCAGCAGCCTTATAGCGGGTAACACCGGGGAGCTGTTTTTT

v_gene: TRBV5-1
j_gene: TRBJ1-2
d_gene: .
abundance: .
CDR3aa: CASSLGQVYNYGYTF
CDR3nt: TGCGCCAGCAGCTTGGGACAGGTCTATAACTATGGCTACACCTTC

v_gene: TRBV3-1/TRBV3-2
j_gene: TRBJ2-3
d_gene: .
abundance: .
CDR3aa: CASSQIAASTDTQYF
CDR3nt: TGTGCCAGCAGCCAAATAGCGGCTAGCACAGATACGCAGTATTTT

v_gene: TRBV19
j_gene: TRBJ2-3
d_gene: .
abundance: .
CDR3aa: CASSMVGGRTDTQYF
CDR3nt: TGTGCCAGTAGTATGGTGGGCGGGCGCACAGATACGCAGTATTTT

v_gene: TRBV3-1/TRBV3-2
j_gene: TRBJ2-1
d_gene: TRBD2
abundance: .
CDR3aa: CASSQESVGGNEQFF
CDR3nt: TGTGCCAGCAGCCAAGAGTCCGTGGGGGGGAATGAGCAGTTCTTC

v_gene: TRBV23-1
j_gene: TRBJ2-7
d_gene: TRBD2
abundance: .
CDR3aa: CASSQGGGVEDYEQYF
CDR3nt: TGCGCCAGCAGTCAAGGTGGGGGGGTCGAAGACTACGAGCAGTACTTC

v_gene: TRBV7-6
j_gene: TRBJ2-2
d_gene: TRBD1
abundance: .
CDR3aa: CASSWTTGQNTGELFF
CDR3nt: TGTGCCAGCAGCTGGACGACAGGGCAGAACACCGGGGAGCTGTTTTTT

v_gene: TRBV2
j_gene: TRBJ1-4
d_gene: .
abundance: .
CDR3aa: CASSDKTLRDEKLFF
CDR3nt: TGTGCCAGCAGTGATAAGACCCTCCGGGATGAAAAACTGTTTTTT

v_gene: TRBV5-6
j_gene: TRBJ2-1
d_gene: TRBD1
abundance: .
CDR3aa: CASSRSGTGRYNEQFF
CDR3nt: TGTGCCAGCAGCCGATCCGGGACAGGGAGATACAATGAGCAGTTCTTC